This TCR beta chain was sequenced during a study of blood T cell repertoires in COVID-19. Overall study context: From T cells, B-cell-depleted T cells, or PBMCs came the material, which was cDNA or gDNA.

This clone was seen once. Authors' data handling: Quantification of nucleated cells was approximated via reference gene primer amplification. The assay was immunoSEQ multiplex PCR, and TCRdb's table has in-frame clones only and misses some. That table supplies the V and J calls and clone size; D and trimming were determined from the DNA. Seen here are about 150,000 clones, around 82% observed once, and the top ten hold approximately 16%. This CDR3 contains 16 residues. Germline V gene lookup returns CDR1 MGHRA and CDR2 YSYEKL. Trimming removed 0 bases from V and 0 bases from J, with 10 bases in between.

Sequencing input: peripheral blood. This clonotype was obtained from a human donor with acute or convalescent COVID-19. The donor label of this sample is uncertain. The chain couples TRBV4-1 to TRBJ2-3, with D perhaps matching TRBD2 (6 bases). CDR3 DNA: TGCGCCAGCAGCCAAGAAGGCGGGGCTAGCACAGATACGCAGTATTTT. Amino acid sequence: CASSQEGGASTDTQYF.